Here is one T cell receptor (beta chain) with its context. The sample is drawn from a study of blood T cell repertoires in COVID-19. Study-level background: Spain, Italy and the United States supplied samples that represented acute and convalescent COVID-19. PBMCs, B-cell-depleted T cells, or T cells provided the cDNA or gDNA that made up the material.

Authors' data handling: Reference gene primers were amplified, and this amplification served to estimate nucleated cell counts. TCRdb keeps only in-frame clones here, not all; method: immunoSEQ multiplex PCR. V, J and clone size are those of that table, while D and trimming were read from the DNA. The sample contains roughly 290,000 clones, 75% to 95% of which appear only once. The CDR3 extends over 15 amino acids. Per the germline V gene, CDR1 is SGHRS and CDR2 is YFSETQ. Trimming removed 3 bases from V and 0 bases from J, with 10 bases in between. Input material: peripheral blood. The chain carries TRBV5-1 and TRBJ2-1, with D possibly TRBD1 on 7 matching bases. This clonotype was sampled from a woman in her twenties or thirties with COVID-19, enrolled during active disease. This CDR3 reads CASSSGDSSYNEQFF. The CDR3 coding sequence is TGCGCCAGCAGCTCGGGGGACAGCTCCTACAATGAGCAGTTCTTC. The full variable domain, in which reference TRBV5-1 and TRBJ2-1 provide the parts outside the CDR3, is KAGVTQTPRYLIKTRGQQVTLSCSPISGHRSVSWYQQTPGQGLQFLFEYFSETQRNKGNFPGRFSGRQFSNSRSEMNVSTLELGDSALYLCASSSGDSSYNEQFFGPGTRLTVL.